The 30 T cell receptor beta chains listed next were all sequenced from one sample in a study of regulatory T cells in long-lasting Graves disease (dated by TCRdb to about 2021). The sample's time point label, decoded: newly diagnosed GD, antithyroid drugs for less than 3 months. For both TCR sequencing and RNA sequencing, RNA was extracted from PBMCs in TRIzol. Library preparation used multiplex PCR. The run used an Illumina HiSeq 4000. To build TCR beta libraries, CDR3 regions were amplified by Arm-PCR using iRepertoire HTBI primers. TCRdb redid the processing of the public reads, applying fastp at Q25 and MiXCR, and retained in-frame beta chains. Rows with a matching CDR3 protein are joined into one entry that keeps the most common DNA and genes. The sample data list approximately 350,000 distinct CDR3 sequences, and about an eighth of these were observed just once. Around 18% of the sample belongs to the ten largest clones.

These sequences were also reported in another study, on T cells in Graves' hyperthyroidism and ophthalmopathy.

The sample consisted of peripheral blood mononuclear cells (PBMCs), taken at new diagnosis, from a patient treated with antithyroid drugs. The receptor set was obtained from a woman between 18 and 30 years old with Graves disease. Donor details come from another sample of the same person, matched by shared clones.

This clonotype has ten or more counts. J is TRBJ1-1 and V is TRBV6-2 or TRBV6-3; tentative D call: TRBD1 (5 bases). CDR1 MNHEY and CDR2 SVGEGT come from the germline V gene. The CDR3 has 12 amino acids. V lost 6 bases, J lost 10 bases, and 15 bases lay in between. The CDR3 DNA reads TGTGCCAGCAGGGACCGCCGGGGGGGAGCTTTCTTT. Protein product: CASRDRRGGAFF.

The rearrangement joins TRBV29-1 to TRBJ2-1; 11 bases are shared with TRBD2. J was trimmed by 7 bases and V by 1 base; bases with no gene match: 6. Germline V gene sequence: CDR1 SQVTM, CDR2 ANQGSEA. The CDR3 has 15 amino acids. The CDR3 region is CSVEGTSGLENEQFF. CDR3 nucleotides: TGCAGCGTTGAAGGGACTAGCGGGCTGGAAAATGAGCAGTTCTTC.

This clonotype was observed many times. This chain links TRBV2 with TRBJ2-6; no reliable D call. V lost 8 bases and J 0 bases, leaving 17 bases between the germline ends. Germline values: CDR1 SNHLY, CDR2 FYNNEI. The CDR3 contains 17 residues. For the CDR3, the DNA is TGTGCCAGCCATCCACGAGCAGCCACCTCTGGGGCCAACGTCCTGACTTTC. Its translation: CASHPRAATSGANVLTF.

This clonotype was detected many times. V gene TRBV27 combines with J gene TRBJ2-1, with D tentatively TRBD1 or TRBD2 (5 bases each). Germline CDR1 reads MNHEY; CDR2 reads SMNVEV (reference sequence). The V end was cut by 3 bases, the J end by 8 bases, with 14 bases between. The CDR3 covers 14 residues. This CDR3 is CASSLGPTPYEQFF. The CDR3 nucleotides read TGTGCCAGCAGTTTGGGACCTACGCCCTATGAGCAGTTCTTC.

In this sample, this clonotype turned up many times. CDR3 protein: CASSRRYRDRADYTF. Here the CDR3 DNA reads TGTGCCAGCAGCCGCCGATACCGGGACAGGGCGGACTACACCTTC. The chain has TRBV14 and TRBJ1-2; the match to TRBD1 covers 9 bases. The CDR3 runs 15 residues. The germline V gene encodes CDR1 SGHDN and CDR2 FVKESK. J gave up 10 bases and V 4 bases, and 13 bases lay outside the gene matches.

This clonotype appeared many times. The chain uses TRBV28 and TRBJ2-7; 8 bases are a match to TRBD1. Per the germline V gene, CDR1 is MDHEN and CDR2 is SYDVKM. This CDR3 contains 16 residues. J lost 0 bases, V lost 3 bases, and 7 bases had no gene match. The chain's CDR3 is CASSLGRQGISYEQYV. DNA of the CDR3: TGTGCCAGCAGTTTGGGGAGACAGGGGATCTCCTACGAGCAGTACGTC.

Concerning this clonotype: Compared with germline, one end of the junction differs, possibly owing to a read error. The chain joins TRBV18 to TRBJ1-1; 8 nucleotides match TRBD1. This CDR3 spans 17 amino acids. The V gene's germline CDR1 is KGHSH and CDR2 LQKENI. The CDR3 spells CARSRLEGQALNTEAVF. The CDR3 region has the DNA TGTGCCCGCTCACGTTTGGAGGGACAGGCCCTGAACACTGAAGCTGTCTTT.

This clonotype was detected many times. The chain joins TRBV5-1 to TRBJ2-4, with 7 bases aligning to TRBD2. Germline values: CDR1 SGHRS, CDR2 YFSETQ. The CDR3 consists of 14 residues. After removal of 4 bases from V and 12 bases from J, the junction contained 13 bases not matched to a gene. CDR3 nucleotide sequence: TGCGCCAGCAGCCCCCAGGACTGGGAGGGGTCTCAGTACTTC. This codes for CASSPQDWEGSQYF.

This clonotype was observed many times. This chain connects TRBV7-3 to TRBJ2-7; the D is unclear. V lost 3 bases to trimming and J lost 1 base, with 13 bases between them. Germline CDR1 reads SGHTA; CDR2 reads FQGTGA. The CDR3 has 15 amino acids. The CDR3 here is CASSFHVNWSYEQYF. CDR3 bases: TGTGCCAGCAGCTTTCACGTCAATTGGTCCTACGAGCAGTACTTC.

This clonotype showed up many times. CDR3 in amino acids: CASSLTDGAGGELFF. CDR3 nucleotide sequence: TGTGCCAGCAGCTTAACGGATGGTGCAGGCGGGGAGCTGTTTTTT. The J gene is TRBJ2-2, the V gene TRBV7-3; D gene ambiguous. Between the trimmed V and J ends, which lost 0 bases and 7 bases, there was a span of 12 bases. CDR1 SGHTA and CDR2 FQGTGA come from the germline V gene. The CDR3 sequence is 15 residues long. Based on the CDR3 plus reference TRBV7-3 and TRBJ2-2, the full variable domain is GAGVSQTPSNKVTEKGKYVELRCDPISGHTALYWYRQSLGQGPEFLIYFQGTGAADDSGLPNDRFFAVRPEGSVSTLKIQRTERGDSAVYLCASSLTDGAGGELFFGEGSRLTVL.

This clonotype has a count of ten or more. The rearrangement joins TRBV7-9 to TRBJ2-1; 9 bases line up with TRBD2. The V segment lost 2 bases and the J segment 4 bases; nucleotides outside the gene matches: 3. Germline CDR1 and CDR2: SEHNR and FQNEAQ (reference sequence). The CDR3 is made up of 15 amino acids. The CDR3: CASSLSAGGYNEQFF. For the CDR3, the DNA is TGTGCCAGCAGCTTAAGTGCGGGGGGGTACAATGAGCAGTTCTTC. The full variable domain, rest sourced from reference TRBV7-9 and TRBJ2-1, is DTGVSQNPRHKITKRGQNVTFRCDPISEHNRLYWYRQTLGQGPEFLTYFQNEAQLEKSRLLSDRFSAERPKGSFSTLEIQRTEQGDSAMYLCASSLSAGGYNEQFFGPGTRLTVL.

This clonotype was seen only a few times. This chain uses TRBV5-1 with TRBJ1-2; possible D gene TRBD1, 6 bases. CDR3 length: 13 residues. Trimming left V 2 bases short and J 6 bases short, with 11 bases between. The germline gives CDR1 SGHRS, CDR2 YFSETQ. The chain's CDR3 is CASSFVGANGYTF. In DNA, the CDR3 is TGCGCCAGCAGCTTCGTGGGGGCCAATGGCTACACCTTC.

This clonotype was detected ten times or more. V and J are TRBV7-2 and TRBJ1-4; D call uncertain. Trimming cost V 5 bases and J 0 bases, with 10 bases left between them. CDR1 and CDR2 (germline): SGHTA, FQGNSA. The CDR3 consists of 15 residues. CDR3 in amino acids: CASSAYGATNEKLFF. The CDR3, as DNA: TGTGCCAGCAGCGCATACGGAGCAACTAATGAAAAACTGTTTTTT.

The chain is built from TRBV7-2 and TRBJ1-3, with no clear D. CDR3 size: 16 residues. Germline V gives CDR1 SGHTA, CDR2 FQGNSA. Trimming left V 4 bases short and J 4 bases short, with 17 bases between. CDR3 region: CASSSSPAAWGNTIYF. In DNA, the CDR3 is TGTGCCAGCAGCTCTTCCCCGGCGGCGTGGGGAAACACCATATATTTT. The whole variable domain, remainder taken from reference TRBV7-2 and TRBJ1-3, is GAGVSQSPSNKVTEKGKDVELRCDPISGHTALYWYRQSLGQGLEFLIYFQGNSAPDKSGLPSDRFSAERTGGSVSTLTIQRTQQEDSAVYLCASSSSPAAWGNTIYFGEGSWLTVV.

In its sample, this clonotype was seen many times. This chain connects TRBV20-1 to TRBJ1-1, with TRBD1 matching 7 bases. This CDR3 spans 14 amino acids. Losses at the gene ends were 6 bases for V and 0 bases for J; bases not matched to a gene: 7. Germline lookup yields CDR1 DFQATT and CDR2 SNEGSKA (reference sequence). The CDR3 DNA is TGCAGTGCCCGGCAGGGGGAACTGAACACTGAAGCTTTCTTT. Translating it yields CSARQGELNTEAFF.

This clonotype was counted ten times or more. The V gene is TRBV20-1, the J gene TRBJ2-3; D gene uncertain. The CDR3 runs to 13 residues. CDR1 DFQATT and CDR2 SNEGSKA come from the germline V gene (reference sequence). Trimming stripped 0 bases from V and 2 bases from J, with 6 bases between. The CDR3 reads CSAREVVTDTQYF. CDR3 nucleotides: TGCAGTGCTAGAGAGGTTGTCACAGATACGCAGTATTTT.

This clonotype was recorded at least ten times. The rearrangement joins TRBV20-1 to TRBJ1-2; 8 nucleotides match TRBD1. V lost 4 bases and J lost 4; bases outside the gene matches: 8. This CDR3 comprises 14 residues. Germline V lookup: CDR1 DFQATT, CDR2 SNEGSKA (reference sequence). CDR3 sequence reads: CSATGQGGVYGYTF. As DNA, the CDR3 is TGCAGTGCTACCGGACAGGGCGGGGTCTATGGCTACACCTTC.

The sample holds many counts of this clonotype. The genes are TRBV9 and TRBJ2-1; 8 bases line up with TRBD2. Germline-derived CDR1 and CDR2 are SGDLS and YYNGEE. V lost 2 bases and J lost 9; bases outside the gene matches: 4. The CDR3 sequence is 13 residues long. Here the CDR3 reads CASSVGGESEQFF. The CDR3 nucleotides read TGTGCCAGCAGCGTCGGGGGGGAGAGTGAGCAGTTCTTC. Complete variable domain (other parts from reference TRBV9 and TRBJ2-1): DSGVTQTPKHLITATGQRVTLRCSPRSGDLSVYWYQQSLDQGLQFLIQYYNGEERAKGNILERFSAQQFPDLHSELNLSSLELGDSALYFCASSVGGESEQFFGPGTRLTVL.

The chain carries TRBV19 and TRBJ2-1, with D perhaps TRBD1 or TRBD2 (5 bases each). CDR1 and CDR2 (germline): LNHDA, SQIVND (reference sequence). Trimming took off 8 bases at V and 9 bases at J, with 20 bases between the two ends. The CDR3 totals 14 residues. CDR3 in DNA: TGTGCCAGTGCCTTATATGAGGGGACGCGTGAGCAGTTCTTC. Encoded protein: CASALYEGTREQFF. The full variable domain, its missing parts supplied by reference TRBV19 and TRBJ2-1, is DGGITQSPKYLFRKEGQNVTLSCEQNLNHDAMYWYRQDPGQGLRLIYYSQIVNDFQKGDIAEGYSVSREKKESFPLTVTSAQKNPTAFYLCASALYEGTREQFFGPGTRLTVL.

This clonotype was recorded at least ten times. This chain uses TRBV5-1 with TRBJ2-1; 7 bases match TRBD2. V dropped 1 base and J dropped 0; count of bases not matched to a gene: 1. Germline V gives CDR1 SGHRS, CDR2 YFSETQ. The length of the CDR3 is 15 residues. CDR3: CASSLRGVSYNEQFF. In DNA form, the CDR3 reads TGCGCCAGCAGCTTGCGGGGGGTCTCCTACAATGAGCAGTTCTTC.

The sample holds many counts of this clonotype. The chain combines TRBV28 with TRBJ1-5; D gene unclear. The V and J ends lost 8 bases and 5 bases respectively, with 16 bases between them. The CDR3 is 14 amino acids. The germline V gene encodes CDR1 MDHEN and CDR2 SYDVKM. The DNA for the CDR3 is TGTGCCAGCGGAACACCCACCTTAGATCAGCCCCAGCATTTT. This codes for CASGTPTLDQPQHF.

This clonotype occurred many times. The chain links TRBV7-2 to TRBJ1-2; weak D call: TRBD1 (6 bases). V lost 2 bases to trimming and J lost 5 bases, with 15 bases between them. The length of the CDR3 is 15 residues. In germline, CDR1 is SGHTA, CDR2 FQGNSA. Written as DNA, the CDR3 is TGTGCCAGCAGCTTAAGGCATCCGGGGGCATATGGCTACACCTTC. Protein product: CASSLRHPGAYGYTF.

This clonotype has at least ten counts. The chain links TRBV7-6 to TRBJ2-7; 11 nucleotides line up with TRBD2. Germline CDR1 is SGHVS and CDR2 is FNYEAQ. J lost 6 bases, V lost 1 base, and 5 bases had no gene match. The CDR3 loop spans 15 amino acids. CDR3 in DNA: TGTGCCAGCAGCTTAGTAGCGGGAGGGCCCTCCGAGCAGTACTTC. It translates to CASSLVAGGPSEQYF.

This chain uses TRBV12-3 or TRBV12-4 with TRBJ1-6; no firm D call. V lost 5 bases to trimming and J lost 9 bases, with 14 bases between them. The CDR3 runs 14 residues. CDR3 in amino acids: CASSGTWGVSPLHF. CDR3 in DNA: TGTGCCAGCAGTGGAACCTGGGGAGTTTCACCCCTCCACTTT.

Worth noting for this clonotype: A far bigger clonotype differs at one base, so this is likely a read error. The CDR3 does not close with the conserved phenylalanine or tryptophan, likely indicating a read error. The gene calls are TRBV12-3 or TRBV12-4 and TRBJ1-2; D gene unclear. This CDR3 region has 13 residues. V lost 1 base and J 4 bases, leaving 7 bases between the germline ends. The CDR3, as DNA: TGTGCCAGCAGTTTAGAGATCTTCTATGGCTACACCCTC. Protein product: CASSLEIFYGYTL.

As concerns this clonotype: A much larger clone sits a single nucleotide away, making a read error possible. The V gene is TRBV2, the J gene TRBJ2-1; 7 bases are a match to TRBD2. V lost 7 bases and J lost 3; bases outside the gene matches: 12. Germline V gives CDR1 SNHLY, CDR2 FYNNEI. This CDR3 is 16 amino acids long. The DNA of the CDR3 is TGTGCCAGCAATGTAGGCTTGGGGGACTACTACAATGAGCAGTTCTTC. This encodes CASNVGLGDYYNEQFF.

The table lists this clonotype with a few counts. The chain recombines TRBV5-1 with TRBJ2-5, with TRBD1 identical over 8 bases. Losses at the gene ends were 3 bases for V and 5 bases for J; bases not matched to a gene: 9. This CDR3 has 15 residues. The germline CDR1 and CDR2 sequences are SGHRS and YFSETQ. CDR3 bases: TGCGCCAGCAGCTCGAGGACAGGGACAAGGGAGACCCAGTACTTC. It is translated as CASSSRTGTRETQYF. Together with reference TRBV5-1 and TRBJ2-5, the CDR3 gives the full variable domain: KAGVTQTPRYLIKTRGQQVTLSCSPISGHRSVSWYQQTPGQGLQFLFEYFSETQRNKGNFPGRFSGRQFSNSRSEMNVSTLELGDSALYLCASSSRTGTRETQYFGPGTRLLVL.

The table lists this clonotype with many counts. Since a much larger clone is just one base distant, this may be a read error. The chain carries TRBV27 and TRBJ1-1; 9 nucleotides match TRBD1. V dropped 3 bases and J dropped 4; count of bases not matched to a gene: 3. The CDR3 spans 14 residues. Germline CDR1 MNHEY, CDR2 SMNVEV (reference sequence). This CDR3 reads CASSFGTGSTEAFF. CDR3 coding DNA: TGTGCCAGCAGTTTCGGGACAGGGAGCACTGAAGCTTTCTTT.

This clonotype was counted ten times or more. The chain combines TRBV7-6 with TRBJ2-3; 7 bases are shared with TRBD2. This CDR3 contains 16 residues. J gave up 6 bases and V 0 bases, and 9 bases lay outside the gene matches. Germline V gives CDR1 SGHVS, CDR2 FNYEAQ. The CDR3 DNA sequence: TGTGCCAGCAGCTTAGCGCCCGGACTAGAGGTTGATACGCAGTATTTT. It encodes CASSLAPGLEVDTQYF.

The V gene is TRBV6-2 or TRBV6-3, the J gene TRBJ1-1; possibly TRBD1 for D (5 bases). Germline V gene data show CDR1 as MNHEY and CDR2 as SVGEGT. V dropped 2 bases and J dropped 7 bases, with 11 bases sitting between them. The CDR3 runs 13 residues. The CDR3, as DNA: TGTGCCAGCAGTTACGGGGGGACGGTTGAAGCTTTCTTT. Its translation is CASSYGGTVEAFF.